These 8 T cell receptor beta chains came from one sample sequenced in a study of blood T cell repertoires in COVID-19 (dated by TCRdb to about 2020). Library construction relied on the immunoSEQ multiplex PCR assay. This immuneACCESS table, as held by TCRdb, lists in-frame sequences with V and J called but not all clones. Of the missing ones, under half trace to an unresolved V gene in checked studies; the others have no known cause. The sample data list around 290,000 clones, and about 93% of these were observed just once. The ten largest clones take up roughly 1.1% of the sample. Sequenced: PBMCs or T cells enriched from blood (not recorded which). All receptors come from a woman aged 25-40 years who had recovered from COVID-19.

This rearrangement joins TRBV10-3 to TRBJ2-7; 9 bases are shared with TRBD1. V was clipped by 6 bases and J by 4 bases; unmatched bases: 13. Germline CDR1 and CDR2: ENHRY and SYGVKD. The CDR3 has 16 residues. CDR3 sequence (DNA): TGTGCCATCAGAACTTCCGTGGGACAGGGAGGGTACGAGCAGTACTTC. Translated: CAIRTSVGQGGYEQYF.

The chain combines TRBV19 with TRBJ2-2; D gene unclear. Per germline, CDR1 LNHDA and CDR2 SQIVND (reference sequence). Trimming took off 6 bases at V and 1 base at J, with 9 bases between the two ends. CDR3 length: 14 amino acids. CDR3 sequence: CASSHIKNTGELFF. DNA of the CDR3: TGTGCCAGTAGCCACATTAAGAACACCGGGGAGCTGTTTTTT.

The chain links TRBV11-2 to TRBJ2-1, with 12 bases lining up with TRBD2. CDR1 SGHAT and CDR2 FQNNGV come from the germline V gene. Germline trimming cut 5 bases from V and 5 bases from J; bases unmatched to any gene: 7. This CDR3 has 16 amino acids. The CDR3 loop is CASSQRLAGAHNEQFF. The CDR3 nucleotides are TGTGCCAGCAGCCAGCGACTAGCGGGAGCCCACAATGAGCAGTTCTTC. Combining the CDR3 with reference TRBV11-2 and TRBJ2-1 gives the whole variable domain EAGVAQSPRYKIIEKRQSVAFWCNPISGHATLYWYQQILGQGPKLLIQFQNNGVVDDSQLPKDRFSAERLKGVDSTLKIQPAKLEDSAVYLCASSQRLAGAHNEQFFGPGTRLTVL.

The chain joins TRBV6-4 to TRBJ2-1; 8 bases match TRBD2. V shed 4 bases, J shed 4 bases, and the junction held 3 bases outside the gene matches. This CDR3 region has 14 residues. Germline-derived CDR1 and CDR2 are MRHNA and SNTAGT. The CDR3 spells CASSATSGYNEQFF. The CDR3 region has the DNA TGTGCCAGCAGTGCCACTAGCGGTTACAATGAGCAGTTCTTC.

The V gene is TRBV7-9, the J gene TRBJ1-3; D remains ambiguous. From germline, CDR1 is SEHNR and CDR2 FQNEAQ (reference sequence). The V and J ends lost 1 base and 0 bases respectively, with 16 bases between them. The CDR3 loop spans 18 amino acids. CDR3: CASSLGPLPRISGNTIYF. The CDR3 DNA reads TGTGCCAGCAGCTTAGGACCACTACCACGGATCTCTGGAAACACCATATATTTT.

This chain uses TRBV28 with TRBJ2-5; 7 nucleotides agree with TRBD2. Germline CDR1 reads MDHEN; CDR2 reads SYDVKM. V lost 7 bases to trimming and J lost 7 bases; unmatched junction nucleotides: 12. The length of the CDR3 is 14 residues. CDR3 DNA: TGTGCCAGCACTCCCGGGGGGTCCGGTGGGACCCAGTACTTC. This encodes CASTPGGSGGTQYF.

V and J are TRBV2 and TRBJ1-6, with D perhaps TRBD1 (5 bases). Germline V lookup: CDR1 SNHLY, CDR2 FYNNEI. The CDR3 contains 15 residues. Trimming shortened V by 3 bases and J by 6 bases, and 12 bases separated the two germline ends. Here the CDR3 reads CASSEEGTGNSPLHF. Here the CDR3 DNA reads TGTGCCAGCAGTGAGGAAGGGACTGGTAATTCACCCCTCCACTTT. The entire variable domain, with the rest obtained from reference TRBV2 and TRBJ1-6, is as follows: EPEVTQTPSHQVTQMGQEVILRCVPISNHLYFYWYRQILGQKVEFLVSFYNNEISEKSEIFDDQFSVERPDGSNFTLKIRSTKLEDSAMYFCASSEEGTGNSPLHFGNGTRLTVT.

Regarding this clone: At the DNA level, this CDR3 is encoded by other sequences in the same sample as well. The rearrangement joins TRBV28 to TRBJ2-1, with a weak D call TRBD1 (6 bases). The CDR3 totals 14 residues. V was clipped by 6 bases and J by 3 bases, with 12 bases between them. Germline V gene sequence: CDR1 MDHEN, CDR2 SYDVKM. CDR3 in DNA: TGTGCCAGCAGCCTGGGACAAAGCTACAATGAGCAGTTCTTC. Its translation is CASSLGQSYNEQFF.